This passage covers 27 T cell receptor beta chains from one sample sequenced in a study of T cell responses to AZD1222 COVID-19 vaccine. Here immunoSEQ multiplex PCR was the method, and the copy in TCRdb shows in-frame clones only, minus some. The sample includes approximately 89,000 clones, approximately 90% of them seen just once. This specimen consisted of peripheral blood, obtained on day 0 of AZD1222 vaccination. The receptors shown here come from an adult in good health.

The rearrangement uses TRBV4-1 and TRBJ2-7; 9 bases match TRBD2. Trimming took 3 bases from V and 1 from J; bases not matched to a gene: 4. Germline assignment: CDR1 MGHRA and CDR2 YSYEKL. There are 15 residues in the CDR3. This CDR3 reads CASSQPTSGSYEQYF. In nucleotides, the CDR3 is TGCGCCAGCAGCCAGCCGACTAGCGGATCCTACGAGCAGTACTTC.

The chain recombines TRBV27 with TRBJ1-1, with D tentatively TRBD1 (5 bases). Germline loops: CDR1 MNHEY, CDR2 SMNVEV (reference sequence). Trimming pared 4 bases from V and 9 bases from J, leaving 9 bases between. This CDR3 contains 11 residues. The chain's CDR3 is CASSSRTKAFF. The CDR3 DNA is TGTGCCAGCAGTTCCAGGACAAAAGCTTTCTTT.

This chain joins TRBV7-2 and TRBJ1-2; D is ambiguous. Trimming cost V 8 bases and J 2 bases, with 9 bases left between them. The V gene's germline CDR1 is SGHTA and CDR2 FQGNSA. The CDR3 length is 12 residues. The chain's CDR3 is CASADYNYGYTF. Here the CDR3 DNA reads TGTGCCAGCGCAGATTACAACTATGGCTACACCTTC.

This chain links TRBV4-1 with TRBJ1-6; D call uncertain. The CDR3 has 13 amino acids. Germline lookup yields CDR1 MGHRA and CDR2 YSYEKL. V dropped 0 bases and J dropped 10 bases, with 7 bases sitting between them. The CDR3 here is CASSQDGTSPLHF. The CDR3 coding sequence is TGCGCCAGCAGCCAAGACGGTACCTCACCCCTCCACTTT.

The chain joins TRBV9 to TRBJ1-2, with D possibly being TRBD1 (6 bases). The ends were cut back, 3 bases at V and 4 bases at J, with 10 bases in the middle. Germline-derived CDR1 and CDR2 are SGDLS and YYNGEE. The CDR3 length is 13 residues. The CDR3 is CASSGPGAYGYTF. Here the CDR3 DNA reads TGTGCCAGCAGCGGACCAGGGGCCTATGGCTACACCTTC.

The chain couples TRBV5-5 to TRBJ2-3; TRBD2 agrees at 7 bases. The CDR3 runs to 16 residues. CDR1 is SGHKS, CDR2 YYEKEE, per germline (reference sequence). Trimming took 4 bases from V and 0 from J; bases not matched to a gene: 8. CDR3 sequence reads: CASSHITSASTDTQYF. Here the CDR3 DNA reads TGTGCCAGCAGCCACATTACTAGCGCAAGCACAGATACGCAGTATTTT. Variable domain in full (rest from reference TRBV5-5 and TRBJ2-3): DAGVTQSPTHLIKTRGQQVTLRCSPISGHKSVSWYQQVLGQGPQFIFQYYEKEERGRGNFPDRFSARQFPNYSSELNVNALLLGDSALYLCASSHITSASTDTQYFGPGTRLTVL.

The chain joins TRBV5-6 to TRBJ2-7; D gene ambiguous. Trimming removed 4 bases at V and 3 bases at J, with 20 bases between. This CDR3 has 16 residues. CDR1 is SGHDT, CDR2 YYEEEE, per germline. CDR3: CASSPGHDLSFYEQYF. CDR3 sequence (DNA): TGTGCCAGCAGCCCAGGCCACGATCTAAGTTTCTACGAGCAGTACTTC.

As to this clone: This CDR3 is also generated by other DNA sequences in the sample. V gene TRBV11-2 combines with J gene TRBJ1-2; D gene uncertain. The CDR3 consists of 11 residues. Germline-derived CDR1 and CDR2 are SGHAT and FQNNGV. V lost 5 bases to trimming and J lost 5 bases, with 6 bases between them. The CDR3 spells CASSLVYGYTF. The CDR3 coding sequence is TGTGCCAGCAGCCTAGTTTATGGCTACACCTTC.

This clone was detected only once. DNA for the CDR3: TGTGCCATCAGTGAGGGACCCGGGGGCTATGGCTACACCTTC. Translation: CAISEGPGGYGYTF. V and J are TRBV10-3 and TRBJ1-2; TRBD1 is a possible D gene (5 bases). CDR3 length equals 14 residues. Germline CDR1 and CDR2: ENHRY and SYGVKD. V was trimmed by 2 bases and J by 4 bases, leaving 11 bases between them.

The chain uses TRBV2 and TRBJ1-5; 7 bases line up with TRBD1. The CDR3 extends over 13 amino acids. Germline V gene lookup returns CDR1 SNHLY and CDR2 FYNNEI. The ends lost 6 bases at V and 4 bases at J; junction bases unmatched: 3. CDR3 protein: CASRTDRNQPQHF. DNA of the CDR3: TGTGCCAGCAGGACGGACAGGAATCAGCCCCAGCATTTT.

This clone was seen only once. The chain combines TRBV7-2 with TRBJ2-7; 9 bases are a match to TRBD1. The CDR3 sequence is 14 residues long. The J segment lost 4 bases and the V segment lost 4 bases, leaving 5 bases of the junction unmatched. Germline V gene data show CDR1 as SGHTA and CDR2 as FQGNSA. In nucleotides, the CDR3 is TGTGCCAGCAGCTACCGACAGGGGGGATACGAGCAGTACTTC. Translation: CASSYRQGGYEQYF.

The V gene is TRBV11-1, the J gene TRBJ1-1; no clear D gene. CDR1 is SGHAT and CDR2 is FQDESV in the germline V gene (reference sequence). This CDR3 has 15 residues. Trimming pared 0 bases from V and 2 bases from J, leaving 10 bases between. The CDR3, as DNA: TGTGCCAGCAGCTTAGCTGGGCCACTAAACACTGAAGCTTTCTTT. This encodes CASSLAGPLNTEAFF.

The chain links TRBV7-9 to TRBJ2-7, with unresolved D. This CDR3 is built from 14 residues. V lost 1 base and J 4 bases, leaving 11 bases between the germline ends. Per germline, CDR1 SEHNR and CDR2 FQNEAQ (reference sequence). CDR3 amino acids: CASSLGQQSYEQYF. The CDR3 DNA follows: TGTGCCAGCAGCTTAGGACAACAGAGTTACGAGCAGTACTTC.

V usage is TRBV19 and J usage is TRBJ1-5; D is uncertain. The CDR3 length is 14 residues. Trimming pared 4 bases from V and 7 bases from J, leaving 14 bases between. CDR1 LNHDA and CDR2 SQIVND come from the germline V gene (reference sequence). The CDR3 region has the DNA TGTGCCAGTAGTAAATCGGGGAGAGAACAGCCCCAGCATTTT. The encoded protein is CASSKSGREQPQHF. Based on the CDR3 plus reference TRBV19 and TRBJ1-5, the full variable domain is DGGITQSPKYLFRKEGQNVTLSCEQNLNHDAMYWYRQDPGQGLRLIYYSQIVNDFQKGDIAEGYSVSREKKESFPLTVTSAQKNPTAFYLCASSKSGREQPQHFGDGTRLSIL.

The DNA for the CDR3 is TGTGCCAGCAGTGATTGGGCTGGGACCGGGGAGCTGTTTTTT. Protein: CASSDWAGTGELFF. The chain is built from TRBV6-1 and TRBJ2-2; D unresolved. V dropped 3 bases and J dropped 5 bases, with 10 bases sitting between them. This CDR3 region has 14 residues. Germline loops: CDR1 MNHNS, CDR2 SASEGT.

The chain joins TRBV6-5 to TRBJ1-2, with D unclear. V was pared by 0 bases and J by 4 bases, with 9 bases between. Germline assignment: CDR1 MNHEY and CDR2 SVGAGI. There are 14 residues in the CDR3. CDR3 sequence: CASSYSPESYGYTF. The CDR3 DNA follows: TGTGCCAGCAGTTACTCCCCGGAGTCCTATGGCTACACCTTC.

The chain links TRBV7-8 to TRBJ1-1, with unresolved D. The CDR3 covers 13 residues. V was shortened by 5 bases and J by 1 base, with 8 bases between the two germline ends. Germline V lookup: CDR1 SGHVS, CDR2 FQNEAQ. This CDR3 is CASSPGPNTEAFF. CDR3 DNA: TGTGCCAGCAGCCCCGGTCCGAACACTGAAGCTTTCTTT.

There are a few counts of this clone. This rearrangement joins TRBV10-3 to TRBJ2-3; possible D gene TRBD1, 6 bases. In germline, CDR1 is ENHRY, CDR2 SYGVKD. The CDR3 has 16 amino acids. V lost 2 bases and J 2 bases, leaving 14 bases between the germline ends. The DNA for the CDR3 is TGTGCCATCAGTGAGGTACCGGGACAAAACACAGATACGCAGTATTTT. This codes for CAISEVPGQNTDTQYF.

This clone was observed a handful of times. V gene TRBV30 combines with J gene TRBJ1-6; 7 bases fit TRBD1. Germline values: CDR1 GTSNPN, CDR2 SVGIG (reference sequence). V dropped 5 bases and J dropped 9; count of bases not matched to a gene: 10. This CDR3 contains 14 residues. The CDR3 DNA reads as TGTGCCTGGCAGCTACACAGGGGAGGTTCACCCCTCCACTTT. Translating gives CAWQLHRGGSPLHF. Based on the CDR3 plus reference TRBV30 and TRBJ1-6, the full variable domain is SQTIHQWPATLVQPVGSPLSLECTVEGTSNPNLYWYRQAAGRGLQLLFYSVGIGQISSEVPQNLSASRPQDRQFILSSKKLLLSDSGFYLCAWQLHRGGSPLHFGNGTRLTVT.

The rearrangement joins TRBV9 to TRBJ2-3; D gene uncertain. V was trimmed by 0 bases and J by 6 bases, leaving 11 bases between them. Looked up from germline, CDR1 is SGDLS and CDR2 is YYNGEE. The CDR3 extends over 14 amino acids. In nucleotides, the CDR3 is TGTGCCAGCAGCGTAGCCTCTATCGGGGATACGCAGTATTTT. Its protein product is CASSVASIGDTQYF.

The chain carries TRBV4-3 and TRBJ2-3; TRBD1 aligns across 8 bases. The CDR3 has 14 amino acids. Per the germline V gene, CDR1 is LGHNA and CDR2 is YSLEER. Trimming removed 4 bases from V and 2 bases from J; junction bases left unmatched: 2. DNA for the CDR3: TGCGCCAGCAGCCTGGGACAGGACACAGATACGCAGTATTTT. The encoded protein is CASSLGQDTDTQYF.

The genes are TRBV7-2 and TRBJ2-3; the D is unclear. The ends were cut back, 4 bases at V and 5 bases at J, with 10 bases in the middle. The CDR3 loop spans 13 amino acids. Germline assignment: CDR1 SGHTA and CDR2 FQGNSA. CDR3: CASSSRLGDTQYF. As DNA, the CDR3 is TGTGCCAGCAGCTCTAGACTTGGAGATACGCAGTATTTT.

V is TRBV30 and J is TRBJ2-7, with D possibly TRBD1 on 6 matching bases. In germline, CDR1 is GTSNPN, CDR2 SVGIG (reference sequence). The CDR3 extends over 13 amino acids. Between the trimmed V and J ends, which lost 3 bases and 6 bases, there was a span of 15 bases. The CDR3 reads CAWREPGASEQYF. CDR3 nucleotide sequence: TGTGCCTGGAGAGAGCCAGGGGCGAGCGAGCAGTACTTC.

The chain combines TRBV4-1 with TRBJ1-5, with D possibly TRBD1 on 5 matching bases. Trimming stripped 2 bases from V and 5 bases from J, with 16 bases between. Germline CDR1 reads MGHRA; CDR2 reads YSYEKL. This CDR3 has 16 residues. The CDR3: CASSQITHLGDQPQHF. For the CDR3, the DNA is TGCGCCAGCAGCCAAATAACGCACCTGGGGGATCAGCCCCAGCATTTT.

The chain couples TRBV27 to TRBJ2-3; D remains unclear. Trimming left V 3 bases short and J 1 base short, with 11 bases between. This CDR3 is 15 amino acids long. CDR1 MNHEY and CDR2 SMNVEV come from the germline V gene (reference sequence). The CDR3 loop reads CASSLVERGTDTQYF. The CDR3 DNA reads TGTGCCAGCAGTTTGGTTGAACGGGGCACAGATACGCAGTATTTT.

The rearrangement joins TRBV6-5 to TRBJ1-2, with D possibly TRBD1 on 6 matching bases. Looked up from germline, CDR1 is MNHEY and CDR2 is SVGAGI. The V and J ends lost 4 bases and 4 bases respectively, with 7 bases between them. The CDR3 loop spans 12 amino acids. CDR3 loop: CASSLGGYGYTF. CDR3 bases: TGTGCCAGCAGTTTAGGGGGCTATGGCTACACCTTC.

The chain carries TRBV19 and TRBJ2-2; possibly TRBD1 for D (5 bases). V lost 2 bases and J 0 bases, leaving 7 bases between the germline ends. This CDR3 is 15 amino acids long. Germline CDR1 LNHDA, CDR2 SQIVND (reference sequence). CDR3 loop: CASSIQGANTGELFF. CDR3 nucleotides: TGTGCCAGTAGTATACAGGGCGCGAACACCGGGGAGCTGTTTTTT.